One sample yielded the 22 T cell receptor beta chains listed below, sequenced in a study of CD8 T cells in ankylosing spondylitis. In TCRdb, the 5' RACE reads were re-called with MiXCR into one record per CDR3 protein. This table has 300,000 to 350,000 distinct CDR3 sequences, 20% appearing once. The sample consisted of blood, either unsorted or a sorted T cell fraction (not recorded which). These receptors were collected from a female donor with ankylosing spondylitis or in good health (not recorded which).

The chain couples TRBV6-6 to TRBJ1-5; D is undetermined. CDR3 length equals 15 residues. CDR1 is MNHNY and CDR2 is SVGAGI in the germline V gene (reference sequence). With 6 bases removed from V and 0 bases from J, the gap between germline ends came to 12 bases. The CDR3 DNA is TGTGCCAGCAGGCTCAGGAACCTTAGCAATCAGCCCCAGCATTTT. This encodes CASRLRNLSNQPQHF.

This clonotype has just a few counts. The chain employs TRBV21-1 and TRBJ2-7; the table's D call of TRBD2 was not tested on the DNA. TRBV21-1 is a documented pseudogene. CDR3 length: 12 residues. The CDR3 here is CALRTSDSEQYF. The CDR3 bases are TGTGCCCTTCGGACTAGCGATTCCGAGCAGTACTTC.

The chain employs TRBV7-2 and TRBJ2-7; D is uncertain. The CDR3 extends over 14 amino acids. Germline lookup yields CDR1 SGHTA and CDR2 FQGNSA. Trimming left V 5 bases short and J 6 bases short, with 17 bases between. In DNA form, the CDR3 reads TGTGCCAGCAGCGAAGGGTTTGTGAGTGGCGAGCAGTACTTC. Protein: CASSEGFVSGEQYF.

This clonotype was picked up many times. This sequence joins TRBV10-3 and TRBJ2-7; 10 positions match TRBD1. V was clipped by 6 bases and J by 2 bases; unmatched bases: 4. CDR1 is ENHRY, CDR2 SYGVKD, per germline. CDR3 length: 14 residues. DNA of the CDR3: TGTGCCATCAGCCTAGGGACAGGGGCCTACGAGCAGTACTTC. It specifies CAISLGTGAYEQYF.

With regard to this clonotype: One junction end disagrees with the germline gene, perhaps due to a read error. The J gene is TRBJ2-5, the V gene TRBV7-7; 8 bases align to TRBD1. The CDR3 length is 17 residues. CDR1 is SSHAT and CDR2 is FNYEAQ in the germline V gene (reference sequence). In nucleotides, the CDR3 is TGTGCTAGCAGCTCTTCCCCCTACAGGGGGTGGCGGGAGACCCAGTACTTC. Encoded protein: CASSSSPYRGWRETQYF. Full variable domain (outside the CDR3, taken from reference TRBV7-7 and TRBJ2-5): GAGVSQSPRYKVTKRGQDVTLRCDPISSHATLYWYQQALGQGPEFLTYFNYEAQPDKSGLPSDRFSAERPEGSISTLTIQRTEQRDSAMYRCASSSSPYRGWRETQYFGPGTRLLVL.

This clonotype was seen only once. The DNA for the CDR3 is TGTGCCAGCAGCTCCGGACTAGCTGGGACTGAGCAGTTCTTC. This sequence encodes CASSSGLAGTEQFF. The chain couples TRBV7-2 to TRBJ2-1, with TRBD2 matching over 8 bases. The CDR3 consists of 14 residues. The V and J ends lost 4 bases and 9 bases, in that order; junction bases with no gene match: 8. In germline, CDR1 is SGHTA, CDR2 FQGNSA. The whole variable domain, filled in from reference TRBV7-2 and TRBJ2-1, reads GAGVSQSPSNKVTEKGKDVELRCDPISGHTALYWYRQSLGQGLEFLIYFQGNSAPDKSGLPSDRFSAERTGGSVSTLTIQRTQQEDSAVYLCASSSGLAGTEQFFGPGTRLTVL.

As regards this clonotype: A much larger clone differs from this one at a single base, so this may be a read error. The V gene is TRBV20-1, the J gene TRBJ2-3; D might be TRBD2 (5 bases). This CDR3 region has 14 residues. Per the germline V gene, CDR1 is DFQATT and CDR2 is SNEGSKA (reference sequence). In nucleotides, the CDR3 is TGCTGTGCTAGAGATTGGAGGAAGGCAGATACGCAGTATTTT. Translating it yields CCARDWRKADTQYF.

This clonotype was seen many times. The genes are TRBV11-2 and TRBJ2-3, with 10 bases identical to TRBD2. There are 16 residues in the CDR3. The germline gives CDR1 SGHAT, CDR2 FQNNGV. V lost 2 bases to trimming and J lost 8 bases; unmatched junction nucleotides: 10. CDR3 sequence: CASSLFSSGRGGTQYF. CDR3 DNA: TGTGCCAGCAGCTTATTTTCCAGCGGGAGGGGAGGTACGCAGTATTTT.

This clonotype has more than one count but fewer than ten. The rearrangement links TRBV20-1 to TRBJ1-2; D is ambiguous. This CDR3 region has 12 residues. CDR1 and CDR2 (germline): DFQATT, SNEGSKA (reference sequence). The ends were cut back, 2 bases at V and 4 bases at J, with 8 bases in the middle. CDR3 amino acids: CSARFQAYGYTF. The CDR3 DNA reads as TGCAGTGCTAGATTCCAGGCCTATGGCTACACCTTC.

This rearrangement joins TRBV7-2 to TRBJ2-7; D is unclear. The germline V gene encodes CDR1 SGHTA and CDR2 FQGNSA. V dropped 1 base and J dropped 2 bases, with 12 bases sitting between them. The CDR3 totals 15 residues. CDR3 sequence (DNA): TGTGCCAGCAGCTTAGACCCGGGTCCTGCCTACGAGCAGTACTTC. It is translated as CASSLDPGPAYEQYF.

This chain connects TRBV27 to TRBJ2-5, with D uncertain. Germline CDR1 reads MNHEY; CDR2 reads SMNVEV (reference sequence). The CDR3 extends over 15 amino acids. V lost 11 bases to trimming and J lost 3 bases, with 22 bases between them. CDR3 protein: CAPPHGERSKETQYF. DNA of the CDR3: TGTGCCCCCCCCCATGGTGAGAGAAGTAAAGAGACCCAGTACTTC.

This clonotype was seen only a few times. The chain links TRBV24-1 to TRBJ1-2; 12 nucleotides align to TRBD1. Germline V lookup: CDR1 KGHDR, CDR2 SFDVKD. The CDR3 has 18 residues. Trimming cost V 8 bases and J 6 bases; bases outside gene matches: 18. The DNA of the CDR3 is TGTGCCACCAAACAAATCCGGGACAGGGGGCGTCGGAGGGATGGCTACACCTTC. Translation: CATKQIRDRGRRRDGYTF.

This clonotype was detected only a few times. This chain connects TRBV29-1 to TRBJ2-7; tentative D call: TRBD2 (6 bases). Germline CDR1 is SQVTM and CDR2 is ANQGSEA. The CDR3 contains 13 residues. Trimming left V 6 bases short and J 9 bases short, with 21 bases between. The CDR3 reads CSVEGAQGRGQYF. The CDR3 nucleotides are TGCAGCGTGGAGGGAGCTCAAGGGCGGGGGCAGTACTTC.

V gene TRBV7-2 combines with J gene TRBJ2-1; 12 positions match TRBD2. J gave up 10 bases and V 8 bases, and 3 bases lay outside the gene matches. CDR3 length: 12 residues. CDR1 SGHTA and CDR2 FQGNSA come from the germline V gene. CDR3 nucleotide sequence: TGTGCCAGCGGTGGACTAGCGGGGGAGCAGTTCTTC. This translates into CASGGLAGEQFF.

The sample holds a few counts of this clonotype. V and J are TRBV20-1 and TRBJ2-1, with D perhaps being TRBD1 or TRBD2 (8 bases each). The CDR3 runs to 18 residues. Germline CDR1 DFQATT, CDR2 SNEGSKA (reference sequence). V gave up 0 bases and J gave up 7 bases, with 25 bases separating them. The chain's CDR3 is CSARDFQQGAGGSNEQFF. The CDR3 nucleotides read TGCAGTGCTAGAGATTTCCAGCAGGGGGCGGGAGGATCTAATGAGCAGTTCTTC.

As DNA, the CDR3 is TGCAGTGCTAGACGTGGGACAGGCTACGAGCAGTACTTC. Translated: CSARRGTGYEQYF. The chain couples TRBV20-1 to TRBJ2-7, with 8 bases identical to TRBD1. This CDR3 has 13 amino acids. Germline lookup yields CDR1 DFQATT and CDR2 SNEGSKA (reference sequence). V gave up 2 bases and J gave up 3 bases; unmatched junction bases: 3.

This clonotype appeared many times. The chain has TRBV20-1 and TRBJ2-3; TRBD2 matches 7 bases. CDR1 and CDR2 from the germline V gene are DFQATT and SNEGSKA (reference sequence). Trimming removed 0 bases from V and 4 bases from J; junction bases left unmatched: 4. The CDR3 covers 14 residues. The CDR3 bases are TGCAGTGCTAGAGAGTCTAGCGGCGCAGATACGCAGTATTTT. Translated, it gives CSARESSGADTQYF.

The gene calls are TRBV20-1 and TRBJ2-5; D may be TRBD2 (5 bases). The CDR3 extends over 15 amino acids. CDR1 is DFQATT, CDR2 SNEGSKA, per germline (reference sequence). Trimming pared 1 base from V and 1 base from J, leaving 13 bases between. The CDR3 sequence is CSARVAGPFQETQYF. CDR3 bases: TGCAGTGCTAGAGTCGCGGGCCCGTTCCAAGAGACCCAGTACTTC.

This clonotype was seen only a few times. The V call is TRBV5-1, the J call TRBJ2-1; a possible D gene is TRBD1 (7 bases). CDR3 length: 14 amino acids. V gave up 7 bases and J gave up 5 bases, with 16 bases separating them. CDR1 SGHRS and CDR2 YFSETQ come from the germline V gene. The CDR3 DNA follows: TGCGCCAGCGGCCAGGGGGGCGCGAACAATGAGCAGTTCTTC. It specifies CASGQGGANNEQFF.

This clonotype was counted ten times or more. The chain links TRBV11-2 to TRBJ1-1; possible D gene TRBD1, 6 bases. Deletions cut 3 bases from V and 3 bases from J, with 11 bases between. The CDR3 runs to 14 residues. Germline V CDR1 and CDR2: SGHAT, FQNNGV. This CDR3 reads CASSLMGAHTEAFF. The CDR3 DNA reads TGTGCCAGCAGCTTGATGGGGGCTCACACTGAAGCTTTCTTT.

The rearrangement uses TRBV20-1 and TRBJ2-3; no firm D call. The CDR3 extends over 13 amino acids. The V gene lost 3 bases and the J gene lost 4 bases, with 11 bases spanning the gap. Per germline, CDR1 DFQATT and CDR2 SNEGSKA (reference sequence). The CDR3 here is CSASNSLADTQYF. CDR3 coding DNA: TGCAGTGCTAGCAACTCTTTGGCAGATACGCAGTATTTT.

This clonotype was counted only a few times. This chain links TRBV28 with TRBJ2-6; D is unresolved. CDR3 length: 15 amino acids. From germline, CDR1 is MDHEN and CDR2 SYDVKM. The ends were cut back, 7 bases at V and 0 bases at J, with 10 bases in the middle. This CDR3 is CASTLTTSGANVLTF. In nucleotides, the CDR3 is TGTGCCAGCACCTTAACCACCTCTGGGGCCAACGTCCTGACTTTC.